The sequence of this T cell receptor (beta chain) was determined in a study of cytomegalovirus exposure and HLA in healthy donors. Background on the study: Findings of an earlier analysis included 90 million to 120 million unique TCR beta sequences from some 200 million T cells. General study results and limits: Apart from CMV serostatus, no immune exposure information was available. Associated with HLA alleles at 0.05 false discovery rate in a later analysis were around 17,000 TCR beta sequences.

Comment on this clone: Antigen: not known. This sample also contains other DNA sequences that code for the same CDR3.

PCR involved 60 Vbeta and 13 Jbeta primers. Assay used: immunoSEQ multiplex PCR; TCRdb lists only in-frame clones, some missing. The repertoire has 310,000 or so clones, over 85% of them found once; the top ten carry approximately 2.4%. This clonotype originated in a young woman in good health and CMV-seronegative. Sequenced sample: PBMCs.

CDR3 residues: CASSITGNTEAFF. CDR3 DNA: TGTGCCAGTAGTATAACCGGGAACACTGAAGCTTTCTTT. The J gene is TRBJ1-1, the V gene TRBV19; no clear D gene. The CDR3 totals 13 residues. Trimming removed 2 bases from V and 1 base from J, with 5 bases in between. Looked up from germline, CDR1 is LNHDA and CDR2 is SQIVND (reference sequence).